This TCR beta chain came from a study of early T cells in non-severe SARS-CoV-2 infection. Study details: Chains stayed unpaired after sequencing of bulk RNA from unsorted whole blood. Study observations and caveats: VDJdb-based matching was biased toward anti-spike CD8 responses and missed private and CD4 specificities.

The TCR library protocol attached unique molecular identifiers to the individual cDNA molecules. TCRdb re-called the 5' RACE reads through MiXCR, storing one row per CDR3 protein. The sample yields fewer than 75,000 distinct CDR3 sequences, around 20% seen once. Between the trimmed V and J ends, which lost 6 bases and 10 bases, there was a span of 13 bases. There are 11 residues in the CDR3. The germline V gene has CDR1 SQVTM and CDR2 ANQGSEA. This clonotype appeared a few times. Its antigen is still unknown. The chain employs TRBV29-1 and TRBJ2-1; unclear D gene. This specimen was whole blood, taken at baseline. The receptor was derived from an adult who was a healthcare worker with PCR-confirmed SARS-CoV-2 infection or an uninfected control (not recorded which). In DNA, the CDR3 is TGCAGCGTCCAGGAGCCCCGAGAGCAGTTCTTC. Translating it yields CSVQEPREQFF.